This TCR beta chain was recovered during a study of T cell repertoires in cytomegalovirus infection. Overall study findings and caveats: Ex vivo responses were dominated by HLA-C-restricted CMV-specific TCR beta clonotypes.

The CDR3 covers 16 residues. The germline V gene encodes CDR1 SNHLY and CDR2 FYNNEI. V dropped 2 bases and J dropped 6; count of bases not matched to a gene: 12. Remarks on this clonotype: Its antigen is not known.

Each CDR3 protein gets one entry after TCRdb re-called the reads with MiXCR. The sample carries 300,000 to 400,000 distinct CDR3 sequences, about 25% recorded once. The sequence was obtained from a human donor in good health (CMV status not recorded). Some clones in this sample may be carry-over from other donors' samples. The sequencing here drew on cultured PBMCs, taken from culture after CMV antigen stimulation. V is TRBV2 and J is TRBJ2-7, with 8 bases aligning to TRBD2. The CDR3: CASSEPDSGRGPEQYV. CDR3 bases: TGTGCCAGCAGTGAACCGGACAGCGGGAGAGGGCCCGAGCAGTACGTC.